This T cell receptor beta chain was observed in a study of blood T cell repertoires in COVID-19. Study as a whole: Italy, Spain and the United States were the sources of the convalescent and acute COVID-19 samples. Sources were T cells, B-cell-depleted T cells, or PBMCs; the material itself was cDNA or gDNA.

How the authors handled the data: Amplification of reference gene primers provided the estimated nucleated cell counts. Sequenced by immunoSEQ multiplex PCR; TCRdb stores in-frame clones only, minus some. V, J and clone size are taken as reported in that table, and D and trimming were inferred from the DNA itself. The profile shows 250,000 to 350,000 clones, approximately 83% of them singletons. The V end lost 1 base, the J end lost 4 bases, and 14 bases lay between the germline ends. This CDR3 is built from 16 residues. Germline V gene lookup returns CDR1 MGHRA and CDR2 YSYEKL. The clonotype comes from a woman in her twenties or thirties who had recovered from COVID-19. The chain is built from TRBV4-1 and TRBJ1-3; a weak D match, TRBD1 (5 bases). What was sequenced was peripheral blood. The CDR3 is CASSQVWGLGGNTIYF. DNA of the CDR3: TGCGCCAGCAGCCAAGTATGGGGCTTAGGAGGAAACACCATATATTTT.